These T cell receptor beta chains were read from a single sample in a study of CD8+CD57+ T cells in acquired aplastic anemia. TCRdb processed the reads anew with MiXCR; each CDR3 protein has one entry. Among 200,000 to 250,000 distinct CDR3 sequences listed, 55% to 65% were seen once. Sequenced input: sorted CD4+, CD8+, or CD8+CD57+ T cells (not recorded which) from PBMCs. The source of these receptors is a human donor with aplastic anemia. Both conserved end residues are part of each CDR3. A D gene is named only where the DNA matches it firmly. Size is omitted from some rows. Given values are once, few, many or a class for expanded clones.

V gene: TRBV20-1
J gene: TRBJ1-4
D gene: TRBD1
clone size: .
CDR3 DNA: TGCAGTGCTATTACCGGGACAGGGGATGAAAAACTGTTTTTT
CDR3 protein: CSAITGTGDEKLFF

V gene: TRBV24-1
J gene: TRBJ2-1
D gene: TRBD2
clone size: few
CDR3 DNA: TGTGCCACCAGTGATGGAGGGAGGGCGGTCGACAATGAGCAGTTCTTC
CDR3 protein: CATSDGGRAVDNEQFF

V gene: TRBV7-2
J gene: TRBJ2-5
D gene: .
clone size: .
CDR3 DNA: TGTGCCAGCAGCTTAATTTTGTGGGGGACCCAGTACTTC
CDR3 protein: CASSLILWGTQYF

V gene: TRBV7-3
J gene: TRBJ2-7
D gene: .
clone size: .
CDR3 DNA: TGCGCCAGCAGCCAAGATTGGATGTCAGTGGGCGAGCAGTACTTC
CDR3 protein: CASSQDWMSVGEQYF

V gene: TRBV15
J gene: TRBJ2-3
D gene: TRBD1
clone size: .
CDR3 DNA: TGTGCCCCTCGAAGGGGGCGGACAGATACGCAGTATTTT
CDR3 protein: CAPRRGRTDTQYF

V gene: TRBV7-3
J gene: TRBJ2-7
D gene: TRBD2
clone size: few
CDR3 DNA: TGTGCCAGCAGCTTTAGCGGGGAAGGCGAGCAGTACTTC
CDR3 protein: CASSFSGEGEQYF

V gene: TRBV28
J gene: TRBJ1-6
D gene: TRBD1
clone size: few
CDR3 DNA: TGTGCCAGCAGTTTGGGGACAGGGGTGTCACCCCTCCACTTT
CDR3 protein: CASSLGTGVSPLHF

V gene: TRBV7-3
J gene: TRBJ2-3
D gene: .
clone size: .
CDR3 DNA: TGTGCCAGCAGCTTAGGACCGGCAGCAGATACGCAGTATTTT
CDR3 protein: CASSLGPAADTQYF

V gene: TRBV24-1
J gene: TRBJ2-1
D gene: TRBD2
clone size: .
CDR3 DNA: TGTGCCACCAGTGATTCTAGCGGGGGTAACAATGAGCAGTTCTTC
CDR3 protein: CATSDSSGGNNEQFF

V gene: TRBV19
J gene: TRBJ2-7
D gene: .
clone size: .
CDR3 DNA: TGTGCCAGTGGGCCGGGACGAGGCTCCTACGAGCAGTACTTC
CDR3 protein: CASGPGRGSYEQYF

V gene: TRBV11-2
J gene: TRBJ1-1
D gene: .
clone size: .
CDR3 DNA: TGTGCCAGCAGCTTACTGGGTGGCGGGTCGACTGAAGCTTTCTTT
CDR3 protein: CASSLLGGGSTEAFF

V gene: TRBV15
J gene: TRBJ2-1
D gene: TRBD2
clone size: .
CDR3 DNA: TGTGCCACCAGTGCCGGGGGGGCCCGCGCCTACAATGAGCAGTTCTTC
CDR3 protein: CATSAGGARAYNEQFF

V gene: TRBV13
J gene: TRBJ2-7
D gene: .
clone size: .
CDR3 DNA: TGTGCCAGCAGCGTGGAGTCCTACGAGCAGTACTTC
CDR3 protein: CASSVESYEQYF

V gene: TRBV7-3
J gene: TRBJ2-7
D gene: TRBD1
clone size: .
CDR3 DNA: TGTGCCAGGGAGGACAGGGGGCGAAACGAGCAGTACTTC
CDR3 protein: CAREDRGRNEQYF

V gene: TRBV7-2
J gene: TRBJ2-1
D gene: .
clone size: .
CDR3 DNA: TGTGCCAGCAGCGTTAGTAGGACCTACAATGAGCAGTTCTTC
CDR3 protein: CASSVSRTYNEQFF

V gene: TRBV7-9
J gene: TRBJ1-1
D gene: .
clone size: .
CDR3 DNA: TGTGCCAGCAGCTTCCAAGGGGTGGAAGCTTTCTTT
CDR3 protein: CASSFQGVEAFF

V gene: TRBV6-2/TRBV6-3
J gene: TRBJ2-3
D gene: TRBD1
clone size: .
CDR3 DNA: TGTGCCAGCAGTTATCAGCCGGGACAGGGGTGGTCAGATACGCAGTATTTT
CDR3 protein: CASSYQPGQGWSDTQYF

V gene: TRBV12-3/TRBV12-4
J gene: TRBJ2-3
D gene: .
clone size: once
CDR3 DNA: TGTGCCAGCAGTTTAAGGCTACCCCCGGCTACGCAGTATTTT
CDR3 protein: CASSLRLPPATQYF

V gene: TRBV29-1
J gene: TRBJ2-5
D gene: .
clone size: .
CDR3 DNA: TGCAGCGTTGAACGTGCCAGCAGCCCGTCCGGGTGGGAGACCCAGTACTTC
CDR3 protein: CSVERASSPSGWETQYF

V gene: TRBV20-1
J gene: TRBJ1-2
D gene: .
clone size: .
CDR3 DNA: TGCAGTGCCACTCAAGAACTCTATGGCTACACCTTC
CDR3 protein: CSATQELYGYTF

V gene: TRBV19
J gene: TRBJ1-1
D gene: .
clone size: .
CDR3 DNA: TGTGCCAGTAGTATTACAGGGTACACTGAAGCTTTCTTT
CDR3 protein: CASSITGYTEAFF

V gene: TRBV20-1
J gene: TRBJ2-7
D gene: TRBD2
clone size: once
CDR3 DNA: TGCAGTGCTGATCCGGGACTAGCGGGGGAGGCCTACGAGCAGTACTTC
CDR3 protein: CSADPGLAGEAYEQYF

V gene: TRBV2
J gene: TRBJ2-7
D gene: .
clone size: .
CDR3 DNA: TGTGCCAGCAGGGTGGAGGTTTGGGAGGAGCAGTACTTC
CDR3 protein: CASRVEVWEEQYF

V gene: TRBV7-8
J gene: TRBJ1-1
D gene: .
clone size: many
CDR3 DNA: TGTGCCAGCAGCTTAGAGGGACGGAACACTGAAGCTTTCTTT
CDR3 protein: CASSLEGRNTEAFF

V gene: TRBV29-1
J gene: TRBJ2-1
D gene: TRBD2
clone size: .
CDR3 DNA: TGCAGCGTTGGACGCGGGGGGCGGACTAATGAGCAGTTCTTC
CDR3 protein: CSVGRGGRTNEQFF

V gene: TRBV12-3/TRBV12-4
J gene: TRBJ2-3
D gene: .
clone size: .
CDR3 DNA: TGTGCCAGCGTACGGGCAGGACGGAGCACAGATACGCAGTATTTT
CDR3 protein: CASVRAGRSTDTQYF

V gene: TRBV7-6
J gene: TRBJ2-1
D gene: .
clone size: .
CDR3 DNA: TGTGCCAGCAGCTCGACCTACAATGAGCAGTTCTTC
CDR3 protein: CASSSTYNEQFF

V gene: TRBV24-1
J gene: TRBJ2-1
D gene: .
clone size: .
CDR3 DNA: TGTGCCACCGGACTTAGCGGCACCCCCCTCAATGAGCAGTTCTTC
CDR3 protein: CATGLSGTPLNEQFF

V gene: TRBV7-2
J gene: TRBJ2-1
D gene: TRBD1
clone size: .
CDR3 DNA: TGTGCCAGCAGCTTAGGCAGGGGGCCCAGATTTAATGAGCAGTTCTTC
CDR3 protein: CASSLGRGPRFNEQFF

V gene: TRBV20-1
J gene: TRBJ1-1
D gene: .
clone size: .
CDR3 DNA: TGCAGTGCTAGATTCCAGGGTCGAGGCACTGAAGCTTTCTTT
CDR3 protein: CSARFQGRGTEAFF

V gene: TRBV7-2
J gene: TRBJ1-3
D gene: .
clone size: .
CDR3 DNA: TGTGCCAGCAGCTCTACAGGGACCTCTGGAAACACCATATATTTT
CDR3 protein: CASSSTGTSGNTIYF

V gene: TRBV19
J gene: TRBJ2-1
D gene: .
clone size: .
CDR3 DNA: TGTGCCAGTAGTATGCATAGCCTAAATGAGCAGTTCTTC
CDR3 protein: CASSMHSLNEQFF

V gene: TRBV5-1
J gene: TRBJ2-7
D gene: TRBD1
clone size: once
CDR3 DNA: TGCGCCAGCAGCCTCCAAGGGACAGGGGTCTACGAGCAGTACTTC
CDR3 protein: CASSLQGTGVYEQYF

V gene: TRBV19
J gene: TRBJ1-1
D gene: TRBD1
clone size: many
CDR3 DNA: TGTGCCAGTAGTGTCTCCTTTCGGGACAGGGGCTTTTTTGACACTGAAGCTTTCTTT
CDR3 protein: CASSVSFRDRGFFDTEAFF

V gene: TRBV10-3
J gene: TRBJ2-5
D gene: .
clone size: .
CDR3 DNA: TGTGCCATCAGTGACCAGCAAGAGACCCAGTACTTC
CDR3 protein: CAISDQQETQYF

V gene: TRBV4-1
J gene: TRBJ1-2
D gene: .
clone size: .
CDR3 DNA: TGCGCCAGCAGCCAAGATTTGGAGGGCGACCCTAACTATGGCTACGCCTTC
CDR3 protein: CASSQDLEGDPNYGYAF

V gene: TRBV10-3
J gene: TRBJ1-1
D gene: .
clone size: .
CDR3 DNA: TGTGCCATCAAAGAGCTTGACAGAACTGAAGCTTTCTTT
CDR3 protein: CAIKELDRTEAFF

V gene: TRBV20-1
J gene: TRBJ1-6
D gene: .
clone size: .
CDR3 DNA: TGCAGTGCTAGTGAATTGGAGCCGGGTTCACCCCTCCACTTT
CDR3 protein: CSASELEPGSPLHF

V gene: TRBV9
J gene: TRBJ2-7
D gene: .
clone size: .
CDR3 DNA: TGTGCCAGCAGCCCCCCCCCCGGGCCTGGCGAGCAGTACTTC
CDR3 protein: CASSPPPGPGEQYF

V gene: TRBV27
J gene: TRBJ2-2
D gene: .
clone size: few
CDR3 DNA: TGTGCCAGCAGTTACCCAGGGGGGGCTCGGACCGGGGAGCTGTTTTTT
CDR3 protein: CASSYPGGARTGELFF

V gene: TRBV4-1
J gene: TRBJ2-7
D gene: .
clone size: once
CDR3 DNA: TGCGCCAGCAGCCAGCAGGGGTCCTCCTACGAGCAGTACTTC
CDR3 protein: CASSQQGSSYEQYF

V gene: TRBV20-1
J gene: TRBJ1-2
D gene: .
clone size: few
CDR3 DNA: TGCAGTGCTAGAGACCAAAGGAATCCTAACTATGGCTACACCTTC
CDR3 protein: CSARDQRNPNYGYTF

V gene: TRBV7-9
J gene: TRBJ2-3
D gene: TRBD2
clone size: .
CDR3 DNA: TGTGCCAGCAGAGACGGACTAGCGGAACTCACAGATACGCAGTATTTT
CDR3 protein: CASRDGLAELTDTQYF

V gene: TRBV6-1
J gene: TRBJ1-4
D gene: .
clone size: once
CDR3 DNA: TGTGCCAGCAGAAGACAGGCCCATGAAAAACTGTTTTTT
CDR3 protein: CASRRQAHEKLFF

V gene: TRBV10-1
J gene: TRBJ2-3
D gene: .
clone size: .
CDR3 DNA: TGCGCCAGCAGTGAGAATCCCCCCGGAGATACGCAGTATTTT
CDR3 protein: CASSENPPGDTQYF

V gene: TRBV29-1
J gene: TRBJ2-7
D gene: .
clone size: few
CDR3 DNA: TGCAGCGTTGCCGTTTCCTACGAGCAGTACTTC
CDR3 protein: CSVAVSYEQYF